The 27 T cell receptor beta chains presented below share a single source sample, sequenced in a study of vaccination and CD4 T cells after COVID-19. The assay that was used to sequence DNA from cultured CD4+ T cells was the Oncomine TCR Beta short-read assay. From the PCR reads, TCRdb called clonotypes with MiXCR, one entry per CDR3 protein. The sample records around 14,000 distinct CDR3 sequences, 53% being singletons. Noted treatment: approximately nine-day PBMC culture with coronavirus spike peptide pools or control peptides (ViraFEST assay). Their target antigens are unknown. The sequencing here drew on CD4+ T cells from blood, cultured in vitro, taken before SARS-CoV-2 vaccination. These TCRs come from a human donor who had recovered from COVID-19.

The CDR3 DNA is TGCAGTGCAGGACTAGCGGGAGGCCATCAGTTCAATGAGCAGTTCTTC. This encodes CSAGLAGGHQFNEQFF. The genes are TRBV20-1 and TRBJ2-1, with 14 bases that match TRBD2. V shed 6 bases, J shed 6 bases, and the junction held 10 bases outside the gene matches. Germline CDR1 reads DFQATT; CDR2 reads SNEGSKA (reference sequence). This CDR3 is 16 amino acids long.

The CDR3 sequence: CASSLSLAGGALDTQYF. The CDR3 DNA is TGTGCCAGCAGCTTAAGCCTCGCGGGAGGGGCTTTGGATACGCAGTATTTT. The V call is TRBV7-3, the J call TRBJ2-3; TRBD2 aligns across 9 bases. Looked up from germline, CDR1 is SGHTA and CDR2 is FQGTGA. This CDR3 is built from 17 residues. The trim removed 1 base at V and 6 bases at J, leaving 11 bases unmatched.

The V and J genes are TRBV2 and TRBJ2-5; TRBD1 is a possible D gene (5 bases). With 6 bases removed from V and 5 bases from J, the gap between germline ends came to 16 bases. The CDR3 extends over 14 amino acids. Germline CDR1 SNHLY, CDR2 FYNNEI. Written as DNA, the CDR3 is TGTGCCAGCAGCCGCTCGCAGGGTCGGGAGACCCAGTACTTC. Translation gives CASSRSQGRETQYF.

The chain is built from TRBV12-3 or TRBV12-4 and TRBJ1-2, with a weak D call TRBD1 (6 bases). CDR3 length equals 15 residues. Trimming cost V 2 bases and J 0 bases, with 10 bases left between them. CDR3 amino acids: CASSLLRTANYGYTF. CDR3 nucleotide sequence: TGTGCCAGCAGTTTATTGCGGACAGCTAACTATGGCTACACCTTC.

This clonotype was counted a few times. The V call is TRBV20-1, the J call TRBJ2-5; tentatively, D is TRBD2 (5 bases). The V end lost 8 bases, the J end lost 0 bases, and 13 bases lay between the germline ends. The CDR3 is 13 residues long. Germline CDR1 reads DFQATT; CDR2 reads SNEGSKA (reference sequence). The CDR3 reads CSRGFSNQETQYF. The CDR3 DNA sequence: TGCAGTCGAGGGTTCTCCAACCAAGAGACCCAGTACTTC.

The chain has TRBV10-2 and TRBJ2-1, with a weak D call TRBD1 (6 bases). The CDR3 contains 13 residues. Trimming cost V 4 bases and J 7 bases, with 11 bases left between them. CDR1 is WSHSY and CDR2 is SAAADI in the germline V gene. The DNA for the CDR3 is TGCGCCAGCAGTGGAACAGGGTATAATGAGCAGTTCTTC. Translating it yields CASSGTGYNEQFF.

This chain links TRBV5-1 with TRBJ2-3; 9 bases map to TRBD1. With V trimmed by 6 bases and J by 3 bases, 2 bases remained unmatched. The length of the CDR3 is 13 residues. Looked up from germline, CDR1 is SGHRS and CDR2 is YFSETQ. CDR3 region: CASKGQGTDTQYF. The CDR3 DNA follows: TGCGCCAGCAAGGGACAGGGAACAGATACGCAGTATTTT.

This clonotype was found a few times. This chain connects TRBV20-1 to TRBJ2-3; D tentatively fits TRBD1 or TRBD2 (5 bases each). Trimming removed 4 bases at V and 2 bases at J, with 13 bases between. This CDR3 has 14 amino acids. Germline loops: CDR1 DFQATT, CDR2 SNEGSKA (reference sequence). The CDR3 nucleotides are TGCAGTGCTATCGGGACGGGGACCACAGATACGCAGTATTTT. It translates to CSAIGTGTTDTQYF.

V gene TRBV20-1 combines with J gene TRBJ2-3, with 9 positions matching TRBD1. Germline CDR1 DFQATT, CDR2 SNEGSKA (reference sequence). This CDR3 is 13 amino acids long. J lost 1 base, V lost 8 bases, and 4 bases had no gene match. The CDR3 reads CSPTGGRTDTQYF. The CDR3 region has the DNA TGCAGTCCGACAGGGGGACGCACAGATACGCAGTATTTT.

This clonotype turned up a few times. The chain carries TRBV6-1 and TRBJ1-6; no definite D call. The CDR3 loop spans 11 amino acids. Germline V gives CDR1 MNHNS, CDR2 SASEGT. With 4 bases removed from V and 9 bases from J, the gap between germline ends came to 4 bases. CDR3 amino acids: CASSVFSPLHF. The CDR3 bases are TGTGCCAGCAGTGTATTTTCACCCCTCCACTTT.

The rearrangement uses TRBV7-9 and TRBJ1-3; the D is unclear. From germline, CDR1 is SEHNR and CDR2 FQNEAQ (reference sequence). The ends were cut back, 6 bases at V and 0 bases at J, with 9 bases in the middle. The CDR3 has 14 amino acids. The CDR3 protein is CASSAPFSGNTIYF. DNA for the CDR3: TGTGCCAGCAGTGCCCCATTCTCTGGAAACACCATATATTTT.

V and J are TRBV19 and TRBJ2-7; 9 nucleotides match TRBD2. Trimming removed 8 bases from V and 3 bases from J; junction bases left unmatched: 11. CDR1 is LNHDA and CDR2 is SQIVND in the germline V gene (reference sequence). The CDR3 loop spans 15 amino acids. The CDR3 is CASALRASGIYEQYF. The CDR3 DNA is TGTGCCAGTGCTCTTAGGGCTAGCGGGATCTACGAGCAGTACTTC.

The chain is built from TRBV4-1 and TRBJ2-3; perhaps TRBD1 as D (6 bases). The germline V gene has CDR1 MGHRA and CDR2 YSYEKL. Trimming took 4 bases from V and 3 from J, leaving 17 bases between them. There are 16 residues in the CDR3. CDR3 bases: TGCGCCAGCAGCCGGGATGGACAGAAAACTACAGATACGCAGTATTTT. It translates to CASSRDGQKTTDTQYF.

The sample holds a few counts of this clonotype. The chain employs TRBV19 and TRBJ2-3; 7 bases are shared with TRBD1. V gave up 7 bases and J gave up 4 bases; unmatched junction bases: 8. CDR1 and CDR2 from the germline V gene are LNHDA and SQIVND (reference sequence). The length of the CDR3 is 14 residues. The DNA of the CDR3 is TGTGCCAGTAATCGGCAGGGGGTGGCAGATACGCAGTATTTT. Protein sequence: CASNRQGVADTQYF.

This clonotype came up once. The chain recombines TRBV2 with TRBJ2-3; TRBD2 matches at 7 bases. Germline V gene lookup returns CDR1 SNHLY and CDR2 FYNNEI. This CDR3 comprises 15 residues. The trim removed 6 bases at V and 6 bases at J, leaving 12 bases unmatched. CDR3 region: CASRPRAGVSDTQYF. In nucleotides, the CDR3 is TGTGCCAGCAGACCCCGGGCGGGAGTATCTGATACGCAGTATTTT.

This clonotype appeared a few times. This chain joins TRBV28 and TRBJ1-5, with 8 bases lining up with TRBD1. V trimming: 6 bases; J trimming: 1 base; junction bases outside the gene matches: 5. The CDR3 is made up of 15 amino acids. Germline loops: CDR1 MDHEN, CDR2 SYDVKM. The chain's CDR3 is CASSLDRASNQPQHF. The CDR3 nucleotides are TGTGCCAGCAGCTTGGACAGGGCCAGCAATCAGCCCCAGCATTTT.

This clonotype has only a few counts. This sequence joins TRBV2 and TRBJ2-7; D gene uncertain. CDR1 is SNHLY and CDR2 is FYNNEI in the germline V gene. CDR3 length: 13 residues. V shed 11 bases and J shed 2 bases, with 16 bases lying between them. In DNA form, the CDR3 reads TGTGCCCTTAGGGCATCGCCTGCCTACGAGCAGTACTTC. It encodes CALRASPAYEQYF.

This clonotype has just a few counts. One junction end does not reproduce the germline sequence, and a read error may be involved. This sequence joins TRBV7-9 and TRBJ1-2; 7 positions agree with TRBD1. This CDR3 is 14 amino acids long. CDR1 and CDR2 from the germline V gene are SEHNR and FQNEAQ (reference sequence). The chain's CDR3 is CASSYSTGNSGYTF. The CDR3 DNA follows: TGTGCCAGCAGCTACTCGACAGGGAACTCTGGCTACACCTTC.

This clonotype was counted a few times. The rearrangement links TRBV27 to TRBJ1-1; 8 nucleotides agree with TRBD1. This CDR3 contains 13 residues. The V gene end was trimmed by 5 bases and the J gene end by 4 bases; junction bases not matched to a gene: 3. Germline CDR1 is MNHEY and CDR2 is SMNVEV (reference sequence). This CDR3 is CASSPDRGTEAFF. CDR3 bases: TGTGCCAGCAGTCCCGACAGGGGCACTGAAGCTTTCTTT.

The chain has TRBV4-2 and TRBJ2-2, with 14 nucleotides matching TRBD2. Germline V gene sequence: CDR1 LGHNA, CDR2 YNFKEQ. The CDR3 loop spans 17 amino acids. Unmatched junction bases numbered 11, after V lost 9 bases and J lost 5 bases. The CDR3 reads CASAGTSGRKGTGELFF. The CDR3 DNA sequence: TGTGCCAGTGCCGGGACTAGCGGGAGAAAGGGTACCGGGGAGCTGTTTTTT.

V and J are TRBV27 and TRBJ2-3; D possibly uses TRBD1 or TRBD2 (5 bases each). Germline CDR1 is MNHEY and CDR2 is SMNVEV (reference sequence). Between the trimmed V and J ends, which lost 2 bases and 4 bases, there was a span of 10 bases. The CDR3 length is 14 residues. The CDR3 is CASSLGDGADTQYF. The DNA of the CDR3 is TGTGCCAGCAGTTTAGGGGACGGCGCAGATACGCAGTATTTT.

The chain joins TRBV27 to TRBJ2-2; 10 positions match TRBD2. The CDR3 has 19 residues. In germline, CDR1 is MNHEY, CDR2 SMNVEV (reference sequence). V was clipped by 7 bases and J by 3 bases; unmatched bases: 17. CDR3 nucleotide sequence: TGTGCCAGCACCAGGGGTAGGACTAGCGGAGCGGGGCACACCGGGGAGCTGTTTTTT. Residues: CASTRGRTSGAGHTGELFF.

The chain employs TRBV20-1 and TRBJ2-4; D is perhaps TRBD1 (5 bases). Trimming left V 6 bases short and J 8 bases short, with 14 bases between. Germline CDR1 DFQATT, CDR2 SNEGSKA (reference sequence). The CDR3 totals 12 residues. The CDR3 DNA is TGCAGTGCCCCTCCCAGGGCGGACATTCAGTACTTC. Protein sequence: CSAPPRADIQYF.

The V gene is TRBV5-1, the J gene TRBJ1-6; 7 bases align to TRBD1. The CDR3 has 15 amino acids. Trimming removed 4 bases from V and 5 bases from J; junction bases left unmatched: 6. Germline CDR1 and CDR2: SGHRS and YFSETQ. CDR3 coding DNA: TGCGCCAGCAGCCCCACAGGGGTGCATAATTCACCCCTCCACTTT. This codes for CASSPTGVHNSPLHF.

The J gene is TRBJ2-5, the V gene TRBV7-3; D may match TRBD1 or TRBD2 (5 bases each). The length of the CDR3 is 13 residues. Trimming cost V 5 bases and J 4 bases, with 11 bases left between them. CDR1 SGHTA and CDR2 FQGTGA come from the germline V gene. Here the CDR3 reads CASSPGATETQYF. CDR3 DNA: TGTGCCAGCAGCCCCGGGGCAACAGAGACCCAGTACTTC.

The chain recombines TRBV29-1 with TRBJ2-7; D not certain. The germline V gene encodes CDR1 SQVTM and CDR2 ANQGSEA. CDR3 size: 12 residues. Trimming took 4 bases from V and 3 from J, leaving 10 bases between them. The CDR3 sequence is CSVALDGYEQYF. For the CDR3, the DNA is TGCAGCGTTGCTCTGGACGGCTACGAGCAGTACTTC.

V usage is TRBV28 and J usage is TRBJ2-5; a possible D gene is TRBD1 (5 bases). Trimming took off 4 bases at V and 0 bases at J, with 12 bases between the two ends. Germline lookup yields CDR1 MDHEN and CDR2 SYDVKM. CDR3 size: 15 residues. CDR3 coding DNA: TGTGCCAGCAGTTCGACAGAATTCAACCAAGAGACCCAGTACTTC. This translates into CASSSTEFNQETQYF.